This TCR beta chain was observed in a study of shared clonotypes between healthy human individuals. About the study: Donors were a couple of women and a few men aged 18 to 49. For every donor, three CD4 naive, three CD4 memory, two CD8 naive and one CD8 memory plates were used.

Study-wide results and caveats: Naive subsets, compared against memory subsets, generally had larger estimated richness values.

Regarding this clone: Its antigen is not identified.

With V trimmed by 5 bases and J by 3 bases, 15 bases remained unmatched. The CDR3 totals 17 residues. Germline V gives CDR1 KGHSH, CDR2 LQKENI. Assay used: immunoSEQ multiplex PCR; TCRdb lists only in-frame clones, some missing. Seen here are over a million clones, 95% to 99% observed once, and the top ten hold about 0.45%. This TCR derives from a man aged 30-40 years in good health. The V call is TRBV18, the J call TRBJ2-7, with 8 positions matching TRBD2. The material sequenced was naive CD4+ T cells sorted from blood. The subset here: CD45RA+ positively selected. The DNA of the CDR3 is TGTGCCAGCTCAGGACTAGCCGGGTCGGGGATTGTCTACGAGCAGTACTTC. Amino acid sequence: CASSGLAGSGIVYEQYF.